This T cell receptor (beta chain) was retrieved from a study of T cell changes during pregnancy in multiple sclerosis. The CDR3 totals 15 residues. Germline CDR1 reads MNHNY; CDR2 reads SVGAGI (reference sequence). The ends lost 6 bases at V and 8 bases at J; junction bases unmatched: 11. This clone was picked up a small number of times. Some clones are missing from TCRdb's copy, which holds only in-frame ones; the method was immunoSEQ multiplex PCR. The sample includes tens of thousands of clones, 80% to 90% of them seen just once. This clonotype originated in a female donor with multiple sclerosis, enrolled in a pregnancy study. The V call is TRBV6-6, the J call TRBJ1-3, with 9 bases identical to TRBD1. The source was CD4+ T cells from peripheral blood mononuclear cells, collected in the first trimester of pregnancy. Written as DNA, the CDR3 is TGTGCCAGCAGCTTACGGACAGGGGCAAGGGACACCATATATTTT. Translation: CASSLRTGARDTIYF.